This passage covers 31 T cell receptor beta chains from one sample sequenced in a study of blood T cell repertoires in COVID-19. Sequencing was performed with immunoSEQ multiplex PCR; in TCRdb, only in-frame clones are kept and a portion is missing. The data hold 75,000 or so clones, with over 65% observed a single time. Sequenced: peripheral blood. Receptors originate from a woman older than 75 with acute or convalescent COVID-19.

The chain joins TRBV6-5 to TRBJ2-7; D might be TRBD2 (5 bases). This CDR3 contains 13 residues. Per the germline V gene, CDR1 is MNHEY and CDR2 is SVGAGI. The ends were cut back, 5 bases at V and 1 base at J, with 9 bases in the middle. This CDR3 reads CASSRTVSYEQYF. DNA of the CDR3: TGTGCCAGCAGTCGGACTGTTTCCTACGAGCAGTACTTC.

This clone is medium-sized within its sample. The DNA for the CDR3 is TGTGCCAGCTCTTTCGCCGACAGAACCAACTATGGCTACACCTTC. As protein: CASSFADRTNYGYTF. The genes are TRBV27 and TRBJ1-2; weak D call: TRBD1 (5 bases). Germline V gene data show CDR1 as MNHEY and CDR2 as SMNVEV (reference sequence). Trimming cost V 8 bases and J 2 bases, with 18 bases left between them. The CDR3 covers 15 residues.

The V call is TRBV11-3, the J call TRBJ2-7; 10 bases line up with TRBD2. V was pared by 2 bases and J by 5 bases, with 6 bases of the junction left unmatched. The CDR3 is made up of 15 amino acids. Germline V lookup: CDR1 SGHNT, CDR2 YENEEA. CDR3 residues: CASSLRLAGGDEQYF. CDR3 sequence (DNA): TGTGCCAGCAGCTTAAGATTAGCGGGAGGAGACGAGCAGTACTTC.

The chain recombines TRBV19 with TRBJ2-2; D is possibly TRBD1 (5 bases). Germline values: CDR1 LNHDA, CDR2 SQIVND (reference sequence). The CDR3 length is 15 residues. Trimming took off 8 bases at V and 1 base at J, with 14 bases between the two ends. The CDR3 is CASVQERRNTGELFF. DNA of the CDR3: TGTGCCAGTGTACAGGAAAGACGGAACACCGGGGAGCTGTTTTTT.

The genes are TRBV3-1 (or the pseudogene TRBV3-2) and TRBJ1-4; 9 nucleotides agree with TRBD1. V lost 5 bases and J lost 7; bases outside the gene matches: 5. CDR1 is LGHDT and CDR2 is YNNKEL in the germline V gene (reference sequence). This CDR3 spans 14 amino acids. The CDR3 here is CASSGTGWSEKLFF. Written as DNA, the CDR3 is TGTGCCAGCAGCGGGACAGGGTGGAGTGAAAAACTGTTTTTT.

The chain combines TRBV5-4 with TRBJ2-7; D might be TRBD1 (6 bases). The CDR3 consists of 17 residues. Trimming cost V 4 bases and J 0 bases, with 20 bases left between them. CDR1 and CDR2 (germline): SGHNT, YYREEE (reference sequence). DNA of the CDR3: TGTGCCAGCAGCCGAACCCCAGACAGGACTGTCTCCTACGAGCAGTACTTC. Its translation is CASSRTPDRTVSYEQYF.

The V gene is TRBV6-1, the J gene TRBJ2-1; TRBD2 aligns across 8 bases. V shed 2 bases and J 0 bases; nucleotides not matched to a gene: 21. The CDR3 totals 22 residues. Germline CDR1 and CDR2: MNHNS and SASEGT. The CDR3 sequence: CASSETPPGGPSGTRSYNEQFF. CDR3 nucleotides: TGTGCCAGCAGTGAAACCCCTCCGGGAGGGCCGTCAGGCACCCGCTCCTACAATGAGCAGTTCTTC.

This clone showed up just a few times. The rearrangement links TRBV6-5 to TRBJ1-1; 9 nucleotides agree with TRBD1. V shed 4 bases and J 1 base; nucleotides not matched to a gene: 7. CDR1 and CDR2 (germline): MNHEY, SVGAGI. This CDR3 region has 16 residues. The CDR3 sequence: CASSSSLTGGNTEAFF. CDR3 bases: TGTGCCAGCAGTTCCTCATTGACAGGGGGGAACACTGAAGCTTTCTTT.

This clone was detected a few times. The chain combines TRBV7-9 with TRBJ2-1; a weak D match, TRBD2 (6 bases). The CDR3 spans 17 residues. Germline V CDR1 and CDR2: SEHNR, FQNEAQ (reference sequence). With 1 base removed from V and 3 bases from J, the gap between germline ends came to 16 bases. This CDR3 is CASSLVGGPENYNEQFF. DNA for the CDR3: TGTGCCAGCAGCTTAGTCGGGGGACCCGAGAACTACAATGAGCAGTTCTTC.

The J gene is TRBJ1-1, the V gene TRBV7-3; no definite D call. Trimming took 0 bases from V and 7 from J, leaving 15 bases between them. The length of the CDR3 is 15 residues. In germline, CDR1 is SGHTA, CDR2 FQGTGA. As DNA, the CDR3 is TGTGCCAGCAGCTTAACTGGGCAGGTGGGTGGTGAAGCTTTCTTT. Residues: CASSLTGQVGGEAFF.

The rearrangement uses TRBV6-4 and TRBJ2-1; 8 positions match TRBD2. This CDR3 spans 14 amino acids. Germline V gives CDR1 MRHNA, CDR2 SNTAGT. V lost 6 bases and J lost 3; bases outside the gene matches: 4. The CDR3 region has the DNA TGTGCCAGCAGCCGGGAGGGGGTCTACAATGAGCAGTTCTTC. Protein sequence: CASSREGVYNEQFF.

The chain recombines TRBV14 with TRBJ1-2, with unresolved D. The V end lost 1 base, the J end lost 4 bases, and 10 bases lay between the germline ends. Germline lookup yields CDR1 SGHDN and CDR2 FVKESK. The length of the CDR3 is 14 residues. The CDR3 DNA reads TGTGCCAGCAGCCAAGTAGGCGGCCTCTATGGCTACACCTTC. This gives the protein CASSQVGGLYGYTF.

The chain employs TRBV30 and TRBJ1-6; 9 nucleotides match TRBD1. Germline V lookup: CDR1 GTSNPN, CDR2 SVGIG (reference sequence). J lost 7 bases, V lost 3 bases, and 7 bases had no gene match. There are 15 residues in the CDR3. CDR3 DNA: TGTGCCTGGAGCTTGGGACAGGGAATGAATTCACCCCTCCACTTT. Its protein product is CAWSLGQGMNSPLHF.

The chain combines TRBV28 with TRBJ2-2; 10 bases are a match to TRBD2. The germline V gene encodes CDR1 MDHEN and CDR2 SYDVKM. The CDR3 loop spans 16 amino acids. V shed 3 bases, J shed 6 bases, and the junction held 7 bases outside the gene matches. Here the CDR3 reads CASSFGSGRWAGELFF. CDR3 sequence (DNA): TGTGCCAGCAGTTTTGGTAGCGGGAGGTGGGCCGGGGAGCTGTTTTTT.

This chain uses TRBV29-1 with TRBJ1-2, with TRBD1 identical over 7 bases. The CDR3 runs to 13 residues. CDR1 and CDR2 (germline): SQVTM, ANQGSEA. Trimming removed 6 bases from V and 4 bases from J; junction bases left unmatched: 8. CDR3: CSVAQQGRYGYTF. The CDR3 nucleotides are TGCAGCGTGGCCCAACAGGGGCGCTATGGCTACACCTTC.

The chain combines TRBV29-1 with TRBJ2-7; 9 bases line up with TRBD1. Trimming took 1 base from V and 6 from J; bases not matched to a gene: 7. The CDR3 has 14 residues. Germline CDR1 and CDR2: SQVTM and ANQGSEA. CDR3 in amino acids: CSVEVGDRVFEQYF. DNA of the CDR3: TGCAGCGTTGAAGTGGGGGACAGGGTCTTCGAGCAGTACTTC.

This chain uses TRBV11-1 with TRBJ2-5, with D possibly matching TRBD1 (5 bases). CDR1 and CDR2 from the germline V gene are SGHAT and FQDESV (reference sequence). This CDR3 is 13 amino acids long. Trimming removed 1 base from V and 3 bases from J, with 6 bases in between. CDR3 region: CASSLGQKETQYF. CDR3 nucleotides: TGTGCCAGCAGCTTAGGACAGAAAGAGACCCAGTACTTC.

The rearrangement joins TRBV7-6 to TRBJ2-5, with D uncertain. V was cut by 2 bases and J by 1 base, with 11 bases left in between. This CDR3 region has 15 residues. Germline V gives CDR1 SGHVS, CDR2 FNYEAQ. The CDR3 here is CASSLQANLQETQYF. Here the CDR3 DNA reads TGTGCCAGCAGCTTACAGGCTAACCTCCAAGAGACCCAGTACTTC.

The V and J genes are TRBV2 and TRBJ1-2; D is perhaps TRBD1 (5 bases). V lost 6 bases, J lost 0 bases, and 17 bases lay in between. The CDR3 is made up of 16 amino acids. Germline V gene lookup returns CDR1 SNHLY and CDR2 FYNNEI. The CDR3 reads CASSKGQGPSNYGYTF. The CDR3 DNA reads as TGTGCCAGCAGCAAAGGACAAGGCCCATCTAACTATGGCTACACCTTC.

CDR3 in DNA: TGTGCCAGCAAACTAGCGGGAGGCGGCGGGACGCAGTATTTT. This encodes CASKLAGGGGTQYF. The chain carries TRBV5-4 and TRBJ2-3, with TRBD2 identical over 12 bases. The germline V gene encodes CDR1 SGHNT and CDR2 YYREEE (reference sequence). This CDR3 region has 14 residues. J gave up 9 bases and V 6 bases, and 8 bases lay outside the gene matches.

The V call is TRBV6-5, the J call TRBJ2-2; TRBD1 matches at 9 bases. Germline lookup yields CDR1 MNHEY and CDR2 SVGAGI. After removal of 5 bases from V and 2 bases from J, the junction contained 3 bases not matched to a gene. The CDR3 totals 15 residues. The chain's CDR3 is CASSRQGVNTGELFF. The CDR3 nucleotides are TGTGCCAGCAGTAGACAGGGGGTAAACACCGGGGAGCTGTTTTTT.

This clone was recorded a few times. V and J are TRBV13 and TRBJ1-3, with a possible D match to TRBD1 (6 bases). Germline CDR1 reads PRHDT; CDR2 reads FYEKMQ (reference sequence). The V and J ends lost 7 bases and 2 bases respectively, with 12 bases between them. There are 14 residues in the CDR3. The CDR3 here is CASMGAFTGNTIYF. CDR3 bases: TGTGCCAGCATGGGGGCATTCACTGGAAACACCATATATTTT.

This chain joins TRBV5-8 and TRBJ1-5, with D tentatively TRBD1 (5 bases). Germline CDR1 and CDR2: SGHTS and YDEGEE. Trimming took off 2 bases at V and 5 bases at J, with 14 bases between the two ends. This CDR3 has 15 residues. The CDR3 DNA reads as TGTGCCAGCAGCTTACAGTACCAAGGGGATCAGCCCCAGCATTTT. Translation gives CASSLQYQGDQPQHF.

This chain uses TRBV19 with TRBJ1-1, with D hard to call. This CDR3 has 16 residues. Germline V lookup: CDR1 LNHDA, CDR2 SQIVND (reference sequence). V was shortened by 3 bases and J by 5 bases, with 19 bases between the two germline ends. CDR3 sequence reads: CASSIGSMGLGTEAFF. CDR3 nucleotide sequence: TGTGCCAGTAGTATTGGTTCAATGGGCTTGGGTACTGAAGCTTTCTTT.

The chain links TRBV2 to TRBJ1-6; maybe TRBD1 (6 bases). The CDR3 consists of 17 residues. Germline-derived CDR1 and CDR2 are SNHLY and FYNNEI. V lost 1 base and J 5 bases, leaving 15 bases between the germline ends. In nucleotides, the CDR3 is TGTGCCAGCAGTGAAGTCGGGGGGGGGCGAAATAATTCACCCCTCCACTTT. It is translated as CASSEVGGGRNNSPLHF. The whole variable domain, remainder taken from reference TRBV2 and TRBJ1-6, is EPEVTQTPSHQVTQMGQEVILRCVPISNHLYFYWYRQILGQKVEFLVSFYNNEISEKSEIFDDQFSVERPDGSNFTLKIRSTKLEDSAMYFCASSEVGGGRNNSPLHFGNGTRLTVT.

This chain uses TRBV7-8 with TRBJ1-1; no clear D gene. Germline CDR1 is SGHVS and CDR2 is FQNEAQ. The CDR3 has 14 residues. The germline V and J ends were trimmed by 5 bases and 0 bases, with 10 bases remaining between them. The CDR3 sequence: CASSPHLMNTEAFF. CDR3 DNA sequence: TGTGCCAGCAGCCCACACCTCATGAACACTGAAGCTTTCTTT. The whole variable domain, filled in from reference TRBV7-8 and TRBJ1-1, reads GAGVSQSPRYKVAKRGQDVALRCDPISGHVSLFWYQQALGQGPEFLTYFQNEAQLDKSGLPSDRFFAERPEGSVSTLKIQRTQQEDSAVYLCASSPHLMNTEAFFGQGTRLTVV.

V and J are TRBV6-5 and TRBJ2-3; 8 bases match TRBD2. The junction had 10 bases not matched to a gene; V was cut back by 2 bases and J by 6 bases. Germline lookup yields CDR1 MNHEY and CDR2 SVGAGI. The CDR3 loop spans 16 amino acids. In DNA form, the CDR3 reads TGTGCCAGCAGTTACCAAGCGGGGGCCCTGTTGGATACGCAGTATTTT. Its protein product is CASSYQAGALLDTQYF.

This clone was counted a few times. The chain uses TRBV9 and TRBJ2-2; 7 bases line up with TRBD1. The CDR3 runs to 15 residues. Trimming at V came to 0 bases and at J to 6 bases, leaving 5 bases not matched to a gene. Germline V gene data show CDR1 as SGDLS and CDR2 as YYNGEE. CDR3 amino acids: CASSVGQGPAGELFF. DNA of the CDR3: TGTGCCAGCAGCGTAGGACAGGGCCCCGCCGGGGAGCTGTTTTTT. Complete variable domain (other parts from reference TRBV9 and TRBJ2-2): DSGVTQTPKHLITATGQRVTLRCSPRSGDLSVYWYQQSLDQGLQFLIQYYNGEERAKGNILERFSAQQFPDLHSELNLSSLELGDSALYFCASSVGQGPAGELFFGEGSRLTVL.

The chain employs TRBV5-1 and TRBJ1-3; the match to TRBD1 covers 8 bases. The CDR3 runs to 15 residues. CDR1 and CDR2 (germline): SGHRS, YFSETQ. Germline trimming cut 5 bases from V and 2 bases from J; bases unmatched to any gene: 6. CDR3 bases: TGCGCCAGCAGTTACCAGGGGGCGGCTGGAAACACCATATATTTT. This sequence encodes CASSYQGAAGNTIYF.

The chain joins TRBV27 to TRBJ2-3; TRBD2 matches 11 bases. Per the germline V gene, CDR1 is MNHEY and CDR2 is SMNVEV (reference sequence). The CDR3 runs 15 residues. V lost 8 bases and J lost 2; bases outside the gene matches: 6. The CDR3 loop is CASGGTSGYTDTQYF. The CDR3 nucleotides read TGTGCCAGCGGGGGGACTAGCGGATACACAGATACGCAGTATTTT.

This chain links TRBV27 with TRBJ1-1; the D is unclear. This CDR3 region has 14 residues. CDR1 is MNHEY and CDR2 is SMNVEV in the germline V gene (reference sequence). V lost 3 bases and J 4 bases, leaving 12 bases between the germline ends. This CDR3 reads CASSFRLEGTEAFF. CDR3 DNA sequence: TGTGCCAGCAGTTTCCGGTTAGAGGGCACTGAAGCTTTCTTT.